This TCR beta chain derives from a study of shared clonotypes between healthy human individuals. Germline V CDR1 and CDR2: MNHEY, SMNVEV (reference sequence). The CDR3 sequence is 16 residues long. The V segment lost 0 bases and the J segment 0 bases; nucleotides outside the gene matches: 2. A note on this clone: Antigen unknown. Within the sample, other DNA sequences also encode this same CDR3.

Only in-frame clones appear in the TCRdb table, and some are missing; sequencing was by immunoSEQ multiplex PCR. The sample has about 680,000 clones; 92% are singletons. Positively selected for CCR7, the CD45RO-negative cells used as naive CD8 cells excluded terminally differentiated effector memory CD45RA+ cells. Study-level results: Only blood was sampled; tissue repertoires likely differ.

The specimen sequenced was naive CD8+ T cells sorted from blood. The V and J genes are TRBV27 and TRBJ2-7; TRBD2 matches 10 bases. This receptor was taken from a man aged 30 to 39 in good health. In DNA form, the CDR3 reads TGTGCCAGCAGTTTATCGGCTAGCGGGAGCTCCTACGAGCAGTACTTC. Translation gives CASSLSASGSSYEQYF.